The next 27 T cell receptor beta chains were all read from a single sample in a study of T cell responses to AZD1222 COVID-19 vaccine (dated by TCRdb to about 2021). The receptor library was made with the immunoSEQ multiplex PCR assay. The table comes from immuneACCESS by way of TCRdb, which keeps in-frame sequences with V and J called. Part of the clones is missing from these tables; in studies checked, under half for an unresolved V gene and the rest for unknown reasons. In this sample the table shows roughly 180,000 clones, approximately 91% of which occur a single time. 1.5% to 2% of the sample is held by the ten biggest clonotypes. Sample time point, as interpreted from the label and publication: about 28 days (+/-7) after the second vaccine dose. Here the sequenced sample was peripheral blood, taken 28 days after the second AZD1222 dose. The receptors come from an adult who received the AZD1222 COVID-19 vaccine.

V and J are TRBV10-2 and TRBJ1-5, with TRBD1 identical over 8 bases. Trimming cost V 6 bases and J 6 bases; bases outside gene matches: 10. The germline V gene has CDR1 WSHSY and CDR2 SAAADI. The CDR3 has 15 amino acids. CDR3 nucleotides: TGCGCCAGCAGCACTGACAGGGGTGTGGGTCAGCCCCAGCATTTT. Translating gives CASSTDRGVGQPQHF.

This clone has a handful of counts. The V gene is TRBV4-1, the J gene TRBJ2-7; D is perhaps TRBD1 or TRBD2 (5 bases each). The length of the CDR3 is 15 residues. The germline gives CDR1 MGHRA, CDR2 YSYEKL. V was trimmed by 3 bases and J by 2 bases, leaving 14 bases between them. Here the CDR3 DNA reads TGCGCCAGCAGCCACACCGGGACGGGAACCTACGAGCAGTACTTC. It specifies CASSHTGTGTYEQYF.

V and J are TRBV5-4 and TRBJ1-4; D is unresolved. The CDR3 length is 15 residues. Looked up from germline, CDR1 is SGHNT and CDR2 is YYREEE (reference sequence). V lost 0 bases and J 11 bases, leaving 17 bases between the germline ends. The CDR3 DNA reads TGTGCCAGCAGCTTGGCCGGGCAAGAAATGAGGAAACTGTTTTTT. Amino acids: CASSLAGQEMRKLFF.

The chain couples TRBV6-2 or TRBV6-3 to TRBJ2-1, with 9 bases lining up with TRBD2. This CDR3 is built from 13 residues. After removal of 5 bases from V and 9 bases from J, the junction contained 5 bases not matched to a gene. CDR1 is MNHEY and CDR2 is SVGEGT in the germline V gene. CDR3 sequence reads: CASSGSGGFEQFF. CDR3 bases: TGTGCCAGCAGTGGGAGCGGGGGGTTTGAGCAGTTCTTC.

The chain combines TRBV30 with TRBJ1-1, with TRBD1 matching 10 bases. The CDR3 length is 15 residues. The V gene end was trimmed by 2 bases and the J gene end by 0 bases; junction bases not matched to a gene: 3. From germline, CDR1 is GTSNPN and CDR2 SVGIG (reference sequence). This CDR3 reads CAWSWTGGMNTEAFF. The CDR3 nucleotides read TGTGCCTGGAGTTGGACAGGGGGAATGAACACTGAAGCTTTCTTT.

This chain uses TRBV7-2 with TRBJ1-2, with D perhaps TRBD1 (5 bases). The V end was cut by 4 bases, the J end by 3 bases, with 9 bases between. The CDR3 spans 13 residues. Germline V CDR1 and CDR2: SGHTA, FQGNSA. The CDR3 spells CASSWRGDYGYTF. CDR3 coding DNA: TGTGCCAGCAGCTGGAGGGGCGACTATGGCTACACCTTC.

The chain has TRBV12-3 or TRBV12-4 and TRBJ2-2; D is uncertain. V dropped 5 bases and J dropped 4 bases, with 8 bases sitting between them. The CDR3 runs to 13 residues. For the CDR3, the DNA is TGTGCCAGCAGTCTCAGGCTCACCGGGGAGCTGTTTTTT. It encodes CASSLRLTGELFF.

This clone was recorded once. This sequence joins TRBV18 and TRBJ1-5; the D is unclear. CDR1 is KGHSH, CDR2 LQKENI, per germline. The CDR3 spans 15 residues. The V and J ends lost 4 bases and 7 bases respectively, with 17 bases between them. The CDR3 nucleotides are TGTGCCAGCTCACTCTCGGGAGTCGGGAGCCAGCCCCAGCATTTT. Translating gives CASSLSGVGSQPQHF.

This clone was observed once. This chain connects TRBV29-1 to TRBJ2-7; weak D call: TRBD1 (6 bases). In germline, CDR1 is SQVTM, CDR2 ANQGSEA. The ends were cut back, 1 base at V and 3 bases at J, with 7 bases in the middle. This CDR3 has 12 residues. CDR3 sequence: CSVEVQGYEQYF. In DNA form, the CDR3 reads TGCAGCGTTGAAGTACAGGGCTACGAGCAGTACTTC.

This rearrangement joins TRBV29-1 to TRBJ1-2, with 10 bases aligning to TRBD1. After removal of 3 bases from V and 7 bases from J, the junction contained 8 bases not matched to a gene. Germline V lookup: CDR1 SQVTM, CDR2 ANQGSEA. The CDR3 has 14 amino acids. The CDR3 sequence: CSVEPGTGAVGYTF. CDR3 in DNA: TGCAGCGTTGAGCCCGGGACAGGGGCGGTTGGCTACACCTTC.

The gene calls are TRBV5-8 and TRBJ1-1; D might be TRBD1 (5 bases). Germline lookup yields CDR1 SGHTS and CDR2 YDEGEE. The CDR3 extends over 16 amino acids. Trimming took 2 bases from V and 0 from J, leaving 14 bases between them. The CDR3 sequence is CASSFPRGMMNTEAFF. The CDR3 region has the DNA TGTGCCAGCAGCTTCCCCCGGGGGATGATGAACACTGAAGCTTTCTTT.

The CDR3 bases are TGTGCCACCAGTGGCCTTGGACTCACCGGCTACAATGAGCAGTTCTTC. This gives the protein CATSGLGLTGYNEQFF. The rearrangement joins TRBV24-1 to TRBJ2-1; TRBD2 might be the D (5 bases). Looked up from germline, CDR1 is KGHDR and CDR2 is SFDVKD. This CDR3 contains 16 residues. Trimming took off 5 bases at V and 3 bases at J, with 16 bases between the two ends.

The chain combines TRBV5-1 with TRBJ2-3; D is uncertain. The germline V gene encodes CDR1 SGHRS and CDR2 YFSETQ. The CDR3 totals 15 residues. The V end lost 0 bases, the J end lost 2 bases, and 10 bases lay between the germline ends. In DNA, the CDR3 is TGCGCCAGCAGCTTGGAGGGCAGGTTCACAGATACGCAGTATTTT. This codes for CASSLEGRFTDTQYF.

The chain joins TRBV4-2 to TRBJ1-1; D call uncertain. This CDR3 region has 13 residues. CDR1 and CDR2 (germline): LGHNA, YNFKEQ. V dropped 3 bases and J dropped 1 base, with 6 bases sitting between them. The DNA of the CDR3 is TGTGCCAGCAGCCATGACCCGAACACTGAAGCTTTCTTT. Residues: CASSHDPNTEAFF.

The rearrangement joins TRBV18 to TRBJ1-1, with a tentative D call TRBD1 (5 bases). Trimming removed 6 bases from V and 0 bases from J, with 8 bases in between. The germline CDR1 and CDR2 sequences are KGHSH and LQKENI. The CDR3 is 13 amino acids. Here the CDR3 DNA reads TGTGCCAGCTCCAGGACATTGAACACTGAAGCTTTCTTT. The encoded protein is CASSRTLNTEAFF.

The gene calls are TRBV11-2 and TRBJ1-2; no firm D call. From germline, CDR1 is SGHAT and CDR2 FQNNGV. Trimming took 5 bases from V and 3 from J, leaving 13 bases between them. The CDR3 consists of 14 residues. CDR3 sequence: CASSPNAGYYGYTF. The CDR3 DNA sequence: TGTGCCAGCAGCCCCAACGCGGGGTACTATGGCTACACCTTC. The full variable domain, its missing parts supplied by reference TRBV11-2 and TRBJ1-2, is EAGVAQSPRYKIIEKRQSVAFWCNPISGHATLYWYQQILGQGPKLLIQFQNNGVVDDSQLPKDRFSAERLKGVDSTLKIQPAKLEDSAVYLCASSPNAGYYGYTFGSGTRLTVV.

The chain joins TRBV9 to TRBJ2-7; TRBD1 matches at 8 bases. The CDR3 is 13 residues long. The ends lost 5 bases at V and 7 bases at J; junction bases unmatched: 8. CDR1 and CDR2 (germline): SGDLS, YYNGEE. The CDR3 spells CASSGTGRLEQYF. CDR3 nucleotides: TGTGCCAGCAGTGGGACAGGTCGGCTGGAGCAGTACTTC.

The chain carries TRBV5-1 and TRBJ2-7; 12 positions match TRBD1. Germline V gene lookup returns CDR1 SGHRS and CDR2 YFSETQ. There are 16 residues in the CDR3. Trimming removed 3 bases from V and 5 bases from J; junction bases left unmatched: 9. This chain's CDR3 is CASSSLTGTGGDEQYF. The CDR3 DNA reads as TGCGCCAGCAGCTCGCTTACCGGGACAGGGGGCGACGAGCAGTACTTC.

CDR3 DNA sequence: TGTGCCAGCAGCTTAGTTGGTACGGGGGGGCCGGATGAGCAGTTCTTC. Translated, it gives CASSLVGTGGPDEQFF. V and J are TRBV7-2 and TRBJ2-1; TRBD2 matches 8 bases. V gave up 1 base and J gave up 8 bases; unmatched junction bases: 10. The CDR3 length is 16 residues. CDR1 and CDR2 from the germline V gene are SGHTA and FQGNSA.

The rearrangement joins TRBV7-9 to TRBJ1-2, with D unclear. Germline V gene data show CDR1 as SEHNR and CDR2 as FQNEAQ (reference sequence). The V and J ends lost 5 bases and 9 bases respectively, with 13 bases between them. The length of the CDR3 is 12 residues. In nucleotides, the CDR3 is TGTGCCAGCAGCCCATCGACCGGGCGCTACACCTTC. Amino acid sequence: CASSPSTGRYTF.

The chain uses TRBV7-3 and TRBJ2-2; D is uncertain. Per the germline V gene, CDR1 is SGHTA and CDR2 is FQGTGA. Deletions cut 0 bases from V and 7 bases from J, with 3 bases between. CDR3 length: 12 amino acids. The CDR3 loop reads CASSLTHGELFF. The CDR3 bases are TGTGCCAGCAGCTTAACGCACGGGGAGCTGTTTTTT. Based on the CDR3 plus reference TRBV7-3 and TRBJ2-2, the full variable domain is GAGVSQTPSNKVTEKGKYVELRCDPISGHTALYWYRQSLGQGPEFLIYFQGTGAADDSGLPNDRFFAVRPEGSVSTLKIQRTERGDSAVYLCASSLTHGELFFGEGSRLTVL.

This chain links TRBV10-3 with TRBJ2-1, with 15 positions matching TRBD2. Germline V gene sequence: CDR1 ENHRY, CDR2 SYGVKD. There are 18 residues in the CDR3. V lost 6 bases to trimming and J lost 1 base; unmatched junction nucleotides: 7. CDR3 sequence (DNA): TGTGCCATCAGCGGACCGGGACTAGCGGGGGGATCCTACAATGAGCAGTTCTTC. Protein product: CAISGPGLAGGSYNEQFF.

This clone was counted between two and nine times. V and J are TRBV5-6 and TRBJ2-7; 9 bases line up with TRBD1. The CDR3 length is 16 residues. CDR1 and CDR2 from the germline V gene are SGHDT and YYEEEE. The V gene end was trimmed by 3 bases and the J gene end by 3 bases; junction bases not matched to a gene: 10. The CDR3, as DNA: TGTGCCAGCAGCTCAACCCCCGGGACAGGGATCTACGAGCAGTACTTC. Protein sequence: CASSSTPGTGIYEQYF.

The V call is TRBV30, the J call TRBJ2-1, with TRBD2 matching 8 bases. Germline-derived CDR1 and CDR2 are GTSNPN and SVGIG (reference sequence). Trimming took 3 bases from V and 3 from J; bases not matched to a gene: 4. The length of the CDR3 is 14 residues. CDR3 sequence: CAWSPGLGYNEQFF. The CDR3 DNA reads TGTGCCTGGAGCCCGGGACTAGGCTACAATGAGCAGTTCTTC.

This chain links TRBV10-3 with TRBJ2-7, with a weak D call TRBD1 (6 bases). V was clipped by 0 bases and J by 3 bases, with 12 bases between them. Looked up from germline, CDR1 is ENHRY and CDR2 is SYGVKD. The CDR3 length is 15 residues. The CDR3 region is CAISESIGQYYEQYF. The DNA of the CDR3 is TGTGCCATCAGTGAGTCCATAGGACAGTACTACGAGCAGTACTTC.

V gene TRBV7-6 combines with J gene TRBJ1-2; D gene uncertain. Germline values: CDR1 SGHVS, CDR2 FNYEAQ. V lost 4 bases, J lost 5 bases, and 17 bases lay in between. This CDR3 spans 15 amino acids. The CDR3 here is CASSSSSGMGYGYTF. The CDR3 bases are TGTGCCAGCAGCTCTTCGTCGGGGATGGGATATGGCTACACCTTC.

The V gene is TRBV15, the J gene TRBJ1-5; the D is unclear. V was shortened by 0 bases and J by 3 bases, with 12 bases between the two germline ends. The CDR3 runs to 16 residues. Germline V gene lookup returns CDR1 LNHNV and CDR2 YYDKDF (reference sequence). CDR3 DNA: TGTGCCACCAGCAGAGATGCATGGGTTTCCAATCAGCCCCAGCATTTT. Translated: CATSRDAWVSNQPQHF.